The 27 T cell receptor beta chains reported below all come from one sample, sequenced in a study of cytomegalovirus exposure and HLA in healthy donors. The PCR used 60 Vbeta and 13 Jbeta primers. Sequencing used immunoSEQ multiplex PCR; TCRdb keeps in-frame clones, though not all of them. The data hold approximately 200,000 clones, with around 76% observed a single time. Sequencing was carried out using PBMCs. The source of these receptors is a man aged 25-40 years in good health and CMV-seronegative.

This sequence joins TRBV5-4 and TRBJ2-7, with D possibly being TRBD1 (6 bases). This CDR3 is built from 16 residues. Deletions cut 4 bases from V and 0 bases from J, with 17 bases between. The germline V gene has CDR1 SGHNT and CDR2 YYREEE (reference sequence). This chain's CDR3 is CASSPGTSVSSYEQYF. In nucleotides, the CDR3 is TGTGCCAGCAGCCCGGGGACATCCGTAAGCTCCTACGAGCAGTACTTC.

The chain is built from TRBV11-2 and TRBJ2-7; a weak D match, TRBD1 (6 bases). CDR3 size: 16 residues. Germline CDR1 reads SGHAT; CDR2 reads FQNNGV. Between the trimmed V and J ends, which lost 1 base and 0 bases, there was a span of 13 bases. CDR3: CASSLAGQGLSYEQYF. The DNA of the CDR3 is TGTGCCAGCAGCTTAGCCGGGCAGGGGCTCTCCTACGAGCAGTACTTC.

This rearrangement joins TRBV7-9 to TRBJ1-4, with D possibly matching TRBD1 (5 bases). Germline lookup yields CDR1 SEHNR and CDR2 FQNEAQ (reference sequence). The CDR3 is made up of 16 amino acids. With 0 bases removed from V and 3 bases from J, the gap between germline ends came to 11 bases. CDR3 protein: CASSLAPRTPNEKLFF. CDR3 coding DNA: TGTGCCAGCAGCTTAGCGCCCCGGACACCTAATGAAAAACTGTTTTTT.

The chain couples TRBV9 to TRBJ2-2; TRBD2 aligns across 7 bases. Germline assignment: CDR1 SGDLS and CDR2 YYNGEE. Trimming removed 7 bases from V and 6 bases from J; junction bases left unmatched: 12. The CDR3 sequence is 15 residues long. The CDR3 region is CASGVEGGPSGELFF. DNA for the CDR3: TGTGCCAGCGGGGTTGAGGGAGGGCCGTCCGGGGAGCTGTTTTTT. Full variable domain (outside the CDR3, taken from reference TRBV9 and TRBJ2-2): DSGVTQTPKHLITATGQRVTLRCSPRSGDLSVYWYQQSLDQGLQFLIQYYNGEERAKGNILERFSAQQFPDLHSELNLSSLELGDSALYFCASGVEGGPSGELFFGEGSRLTVL.

A few counts support this clone. The chain is built from TRBV6-5 and TRBJ1-2; D gene ambiguous. The CDR3 totals 14 residues. Trimming left V 6 bases short and J 2 bases short, with 13 bases between. Per the germline V gene, CDR1 is MNHEY and CDR2 is SVGAGI. CDR3 sequence reads: CASSQRTGNYGYTF. CDR3 DNA sequence: TGTGCCAGCAGCCAACGGACGGGGAACTATGGCTACACCTTC.

This clone has a handful of counts. This chain uses TRBV4-2 with TRBJ2-3; 13 bases agree with TRBD2. Per germline, CDR1 LGHNA and CDR2 YNFKEQ. The CDR3 has 18 amino acids. V shed 3 bases, J shed 2 bases, and the junction held 8 bases outside the gene matches. Written as DNA, the CDR3 is TGTGCCAGCAGCCAGGGACTAGCGGGACCGGAAACCACAGATACGCAGTATTTT. Protein sequence: CASSQGLAGPETTDTQYF.

This clone occurred many times. The V call is TRBV30, the J call TRBJ2-4; TRBD1 aligns across 7 bases. This CDR3 is built from 14 residues. Germline assignment: CDR1 GTSNPN and CDR2 SVGIG (reference sequence). J gave up 3 bases and V 4 bases, and 6 bases lay outside the gene matches. The CDR3 protein is CAWKGTECKNIQYF. The CDR3 bases are TGTGCCTGGAAGGGGACAGAATGCAAAAACATTCAGTACTTC.

The chain couples TRBV28 to TRBJ1-2, with TRBD1 identical over 8 bases. V shed 5 bases and J 6 bases; nucleotides not matched to a gene: 5. Germline-derived CDR1 and CDR2 are MDHEN and SYDVKM. The CDR3 totals 13 residues. The CDR3 here is CASSDRGANGYTF. The CDR3 bases are TGTGCCAGCAGTGACAGGGGCGCAAATGGCTACACCTTC.

The chain joins TRBV5-1 to TRBJ2-5, with D perhaps TRBD1 (6 bases). The V gene's germline CDR1 is SGHRS and CDR2 YFSETQ. The CDR3 has 14 residues. V gave up 0 bases and J gave up 5 bases, with 11 bases separating them. The CDR3 loop reads CASSLVTGTETQYF. DNA of the CDR3: TGCGCCAGCAGCTTGGTCACAGGGACGGAGACCCAGTACTTC.

V gene TRBV9 combines with J gene TRBJ2-7; 7 nucleotides match TRBD1. The CDR3 is 14 amino acids. J was trimmed by 6 bases and V by 0 bases; bases with no gene match: 6. CDR1 is SGDLS, CDR2 YYNGEE, per germline. The CDR3 bases are TGTGCCAGCAGCGTAGGAGGGACAGTGAGCGAGCAGTACTTC. Protein: CASSVGGTVSEQYF.

The chain combines TRBV27 with TRBJ2-7; weak D call: TRBD1 (6 bases). With 6 bases removed from V and 2 bases from J, the gap between germline ends came to 14 bases. The CDR3 is 14 amino acids. The germline CDR1 and CDR2 sequences are MNHEY and SMNVEV (reference sequence). The CDR3 DNA follows: TGTGCCAGCAGGTGGGCAGGGGCAACCTACGAGCAGTACTTC. It translates to CASRWAGATYEQYF.

This clone was found a few times. The rearrangement links TRBV29-1 to TRBJ2-7; D possibly corresponds to TRBD2 (5 bases). This CDR3 comprises 14 residues. V lost 4 bases and J 9 bases, leaving 22 bases between the germline ends. Germline V gene sequence: CDR1 SQVTM, CDR2 ANQGSEA. The CDR3 is CSVGGPDVLLGQYF. The CDR3 nucleotides read TGCAGCGTTGGAGGGCCGGACGTATTGCTAGGGCAGTACTTC.

The rearrangement links TRBV4-1 to TRBJ1-4; D unclear. The length of the CDR3 is 17 residues. Trimming shortened V by 1 base and J by 0 bases, and 12 bases separated the two germline ends. Germline V gene data show CDR1 as MGHRA and CDR2 as YSYEKL. The CDR3 coding sequence is TGCGCCAGCAGCCAAGTATTGGTACAGCCAACTAATGAAAAACTGTTTTTT. This gives the protein CASSQVLVQPTNEKLFF.

The rearrangement links TRBV19 to TRBJ1-5; 9 nucleotides line up with TRBD1. With 7 bases clipped from V and 5 bases from J, the junction kept 15 bases outside the gene matches. Germline V gene data show CDR1 as LNHDA and CDR2 as SQIVND (reference sequence). CDR3 length equals 17 residues. The CDR3 is CASKTYDRDRAYQPQHF. The CDR3 coding sequence is TGTGCCAGTAAGACCTATGACCGGGACAGGGCCTATCAGCCCCAGCATTTT.

This clone showed up just once. V and J are TRBV4-2 and TRBJ2-1, with 10 bases lining up with TRBD1. CDR1 is LGHNA, CDR2 YNFKEQ, per germline. The ends lost 1 base at V and 2 bases at J; junction bases unmatched: 2. This CDR3 is 16 amino acids long. The CDR3, as DNA: TGTGCCAGCAGCCAAGTGGGGACAGGGGCCTACAATGAGCAGTTCTTC. The encoded protein is CASSQVGTGAYNEQFF.

The rearrangement links TRBV2 to TRBJ1-1, with 7 bases lining up with TRBD1. The CDR3 totals 15 residues. CDR1 SNHLY and CDR2 FYNNEI come from the germline V gene. V shed 0 bases and J 6 bases; nucleotides not matched to a gene: 7. CDR3 sequence reads: CASSEASRGRAEAFF. CDR3 nucleotides: TGTGCCAGCAGTGAAGCCTCTAGGGGGCGGGCTGAAGCTTTCTTT.

This clone appeared a few times. This chain joins TRBV9 and TRBJ1-1; the D gene is possibly TRBD1 (6 bases). This CDR3 is 17 amino acids long. V was pared by 4 bases and J by 0 bases, with 19 bases between. Germline CDR1 reads SGDLS; CDR2 reads YYNGEE. The CDR3 nucleotides are TGTGCCAGCAGCTCAGGGGCAGGGAAGGGCATGAACACTGAAGCTTTCTTT. Amino acid sequence: CASSSGAGKGMNTEAFF.

The gene calls are TRBV4-1 and TRBJ2-3; a possible D gene is TRBD1 (5 bases). The V gene's germline CDR1 is MGHRA and CDR2 YSYEKL. The CDR3 extends over 16 amino acids. V shed 0 bases and J shed 2 bases, with 12 bases lying between them. CDR3 region: CASSQEGAPLTDTQYF. CDR3 nucleotide sequence: TGCGCCAGCAGCCAAGAAGGGGCCCCTCTCACAGATACGCAGTATTTT.

In its sample, this clone was seen a few times. This chain links TRBV30 with TRBJ1-1; a possible D gene is TRBD1 (5 bases). The germline gives CDR1 GTSNPN, CDR2 SVGIG (reference sequence). V was pared by 1 base and J by 6 bases, with 9 bases between. CDR3 length equals 12 residues. CDR3 sequence reads: CAWSAWGPEAFF. The CDR3 nucleotides read TGTGCCTGGAGTGCTTGGGGCCCTGAAGCTTTCTTT.

The chain combines TRBV29-1 with TRBJ2-5, with a tentative D call TRBD1 (5 bases). The tail of the sequence fits TRBJ2-7 better, so the J call may be wrong. The CDR3 is 12 residues long. Germline V gene lookup returns CDR1 SQVTM and CDR2 ANQGSEA. CDR3 coding DNA: TGCAGCGCCCAGGGTCACTCCTACGAGCAGTACTTC. It translates to CSAQGHSYEQYF.

This chain connects TRBV7-2 to TRBJ1-2, with D perhaps TRBD1 (5 bases). The germline V and J ends were trimmed by 5 bases and 0 bases, with 22 bases remaining between them. Germline V gene sequence: CDR1 SGHTA, CDR2 FQGNSA. The length of the CDR3 is 18 residues. The CDR3 sequence is CASSARPYQTETNYGYTF. In DNA form, the CDR3 reads TGTGCCAGCAGCGCTCGGCCGTATCAGACAGAGACTAACTATGGCTACACCTTC.

This rearrangement joins TRBV13 to TRBJ1-2; no clear D gene. V lost 5 bases to trimming and J lost 2 bases, with 9 bases between them. Germline values: CDR1 PRHDT, CDR2 FYEKMQ (reference sequence). The CDR3 runs to 13 residues. CDR3 residues: CASSLRLNYGYTF. The CDR3 bases are TGTGCCAGCAGCCTTAGATTGAACTATGGCTACACCTTC.

The genes are TRBV5-4 and TRBJ2-7; 10 nucleotides align to TRBD2. CDR1 SGHNT and CDR2 YYREEE come from the germline V gene (reference sequence). J lost 4 bases, V lost 3 bases, and 7 bases had no gene match. The CDR3 has 15 residues. This CDR3 is CASSSIAGGVYEQYF. The CDR3 DNA sequence: TGTGCCAGCAGCTCAATAGCGGGGGGCGTGTACGAGCAGTACTTC.

The genes are TRBV5-4 and TRBJ2-3; D unclear. V gave up 1 base and J gave up 0 bases, with 9 bases separating them. Germline CDR1 SGHNT, CDR2 YYREEE (reference sequence). The CDR3 has 15 amino acids. DNA of the CDR3: TGTGCCAGCAGCTTGATGCAGATTAGCACAGATACGCAGTATTTT. Its translation: CASSLMQISTDTQYF. The variable domain in full, completed from reference TRBV5-4 and TRBJ2-3, reads ETGVTQSPTHLIKTRGQQVTLRCSSQSGHNTVSWYQQALGQGPQFIFQYYREEENGRGNFPPRFSGLQFPNYSSELNVNALELDDSALYLCASSLMQISTDTQYFGPGTRLTVL.

V is TRBV9 and J is TRBJ2-3; 7 positions agree with TRBD1. The germline V gene has CDR1 SGDLS and CDR2 YYNGEE. After removal of 1 base from V and 8 bases from J, the junction contained 10 bases not matched to a gene. This CDR3 has 15 residues. The CDR3 protein is CASSVLSTGSVTQYF. The CDR3 DNA is TGTGCCAGCAGCGTATTGTCGACAGGGTCGGTTACGCAGTATTTT.

This clone was detected a few times. This chain connects TRBV13 to TRBJ1-5; 8 bases map to TRBD1. Germline CDR1 reads PRHDT; CDR2 reads FYEKMQ (reference sequence). V was pared by 4 bases and J by 6 bases, with 5 bases of the junction left unmatched. There are 14 residues in the CDR3. The CDR3 nucleotides read TGTGCCAGCAGCTCCTCGACAGGGGCTCAGCCCCAGCATTTT. Its translation is CASSSSTGAQPQHF.

V and J are TRBV28 and TRBJ1-2; TRBD1 is a possible D gene (5 bases). Trimming pared 5 bases from V and 5 bases from J, leaving 24 bases between. Germline V gives CDR1 MDHEN, CDR2 SYDVKM. The CDR3 contains 17 residues. The CDR3 loop reads CASSIPGGSDVKYGYTF. DNA for the CDR3: TGTGCCAGCAGTATCCCGGGGGGGTCCGATGTAAAGTATGGCTACACCTTC.